The subject of this entry is one TCR beta chain. The data are from a study of blood T cell repertoires in COVID-19. Whole-study context: The analysed material was cDNA or gDNA that came from T cells, B-cell-depleted T cells, or PBMCs.

The data were produced by immunoSEQ multiplex PCR, yet TCRdb's version contains in-frame clones alone and is incomplete. This table has about 110,000 clones, about 80% appearing once. V lost 4 bases, J lost 8 bases, and 21 bases lay in between. This CDR3 has 15 amino acids. Germline CDR1 and CDR2: SGHDT and YYEEEE. Material for sequencing was peripheral blood. This chain connects TRBV5-6 to TRBJ1-1; TRBD1 is a possible D gene (5 bases). This receptor was identified in an older man with acute or convalescent COVID-19. The CDR3 reads CASSQDMVTAKEAFF. In DNA, the CDR3 is TGTGCCAGCAGCCAGGACATGGTGACAGCCAAAGAAGCTTTCTTT.